The 2 T cell receptor beta chains below all came from one sample that was sequenced in a study of cytomegalovirus exposure and HLA in healthy donors. A multiplex PCR was run with 60 Vbeta primers and 13 Jbeta primers. The protocol was immunoSEQ multiplex PCR, while the TCRdb copy is restricted to in-frame clones and leaves out a portion. The table records 150,000 to 160,000 clones, 74% of them present only once. Sequencing input: PBMCs. These receptors originate from a man younger than 45 in good health and CMV-seronegative.

V is TRBV5-6 and J is TRBJ2-5, with D tentatively TRBD2 (5 bases). Between the trimmed V and J ends, which lost 3 bases and 5 bases, there was a span of 17 bases. This CDR3 has 15 residues. CDR1 is SGHDT and CDR2 is YYEEEE in the germline V gene. CDR3 coding DNA: TGTGCCAGCAGCTATCCACCGGGGTTCGGGGAGACCCAGTACTTC. Translation: CASSYPPGFGETQYF.

V gene TRBV5-8 combines with J gene TRBJ1-2; TRBD1 agrees at 9 bases. V dropped 1 base and J dropped 4; count of bases not matched to a gene: 5. Germline lookup yields CDR1 SGHTS and CDR2 YDEGEE. This CDR3 comprises 15 residues. CDR3 loop: CASSLRGQGGYGYTF. The CDR3 bases are TGTGCCAGCAGCTTGAGGGGACAGGGAGGCTATGGCTACACCTTC.